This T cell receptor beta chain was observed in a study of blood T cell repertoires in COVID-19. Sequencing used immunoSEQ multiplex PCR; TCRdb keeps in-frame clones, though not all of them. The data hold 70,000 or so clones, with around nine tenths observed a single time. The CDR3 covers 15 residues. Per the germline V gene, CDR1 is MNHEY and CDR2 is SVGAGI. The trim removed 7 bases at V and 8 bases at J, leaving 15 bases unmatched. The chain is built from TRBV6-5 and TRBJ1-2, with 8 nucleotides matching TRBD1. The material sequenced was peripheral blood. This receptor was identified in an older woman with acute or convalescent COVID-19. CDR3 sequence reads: CASIRSGQGIDGYTF. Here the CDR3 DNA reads TGTGCCAGCATTCGGTCCGGACAGGGTATCGACGGCTACACCTTC.